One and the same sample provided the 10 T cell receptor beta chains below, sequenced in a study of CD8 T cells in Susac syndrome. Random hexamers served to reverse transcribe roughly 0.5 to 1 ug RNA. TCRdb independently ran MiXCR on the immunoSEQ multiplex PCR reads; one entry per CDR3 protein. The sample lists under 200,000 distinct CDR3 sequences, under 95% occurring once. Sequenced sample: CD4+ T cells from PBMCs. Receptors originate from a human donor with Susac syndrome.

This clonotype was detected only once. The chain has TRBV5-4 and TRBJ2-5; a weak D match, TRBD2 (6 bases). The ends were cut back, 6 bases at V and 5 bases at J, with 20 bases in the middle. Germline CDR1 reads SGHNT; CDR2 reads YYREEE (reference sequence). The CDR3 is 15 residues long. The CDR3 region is CASTDAGPAGETQYF. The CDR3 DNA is TGTGCCAGCACCGACGCGGGACCCGCCGGGGAGACCCAGTACTTC. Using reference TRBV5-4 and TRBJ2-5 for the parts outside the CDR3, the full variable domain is ETGVTQSPTHLIKTRGQQVTLRCSSQSGHNTVSWYQQALGQGPQFIFQYYREEENGRGNFPPRFSGLQFPNYSSELNVNALELDDSALYLCASTDAGPAGETQYFGPGTRLLVL.

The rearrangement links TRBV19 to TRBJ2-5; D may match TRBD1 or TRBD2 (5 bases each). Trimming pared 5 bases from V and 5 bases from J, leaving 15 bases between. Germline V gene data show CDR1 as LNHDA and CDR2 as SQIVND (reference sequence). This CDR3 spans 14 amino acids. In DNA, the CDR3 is TGTGCCAGTAGTGAGGGACCACGCGGGGAGACCCAGTACTTC. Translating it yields CASSEGPRGETQYF.

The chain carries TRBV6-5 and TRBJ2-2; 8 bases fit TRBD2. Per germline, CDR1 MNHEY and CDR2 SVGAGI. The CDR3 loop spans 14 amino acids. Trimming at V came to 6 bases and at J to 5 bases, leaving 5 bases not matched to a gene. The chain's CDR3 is CASSPGGGTGELFF. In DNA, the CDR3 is TGTGCCAGCAGCCCCGGGGGGGGAACCGGGGAGCTGTTTTTT.

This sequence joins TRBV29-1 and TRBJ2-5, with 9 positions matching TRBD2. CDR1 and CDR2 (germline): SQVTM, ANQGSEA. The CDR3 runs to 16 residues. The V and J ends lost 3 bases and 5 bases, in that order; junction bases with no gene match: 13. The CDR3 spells CSVDSWRLAGRETQYF. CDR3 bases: TGCAGCGTTGATAGTTGGCGGCTAGCGGGGCGGGAGACCCAGTACTTC.

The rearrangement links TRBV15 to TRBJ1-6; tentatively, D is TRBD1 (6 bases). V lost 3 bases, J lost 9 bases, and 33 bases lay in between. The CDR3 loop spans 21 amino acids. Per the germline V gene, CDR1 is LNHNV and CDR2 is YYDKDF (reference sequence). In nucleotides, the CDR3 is TGTGCCACCAGCAGCCTTTTGGACAGACATCCCCAACCTCTGTATTTTTCACCCCTCCACTTT. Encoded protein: CATSSLLDRHPQPLYFSPLHF. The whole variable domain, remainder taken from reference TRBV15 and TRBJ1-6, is DAMVIQNPRYQVTQFGKPVTLSCSQTLNHNVMYWYQQKSSQAPKLLFHYYDKDFNNEADTPDNFQSRRPNTSFCFLDIRSPGLGDTAMYLCATSSLLDRHPQPLYFSPLHFGNGTRLTVT.

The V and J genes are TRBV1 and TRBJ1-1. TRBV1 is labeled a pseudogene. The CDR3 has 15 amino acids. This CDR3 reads CTSSQVGALNTEAFF. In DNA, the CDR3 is TGCACCAGCAGCCAAGTAGGGGCCCTGAACACTGAAGCTTTCTTT.

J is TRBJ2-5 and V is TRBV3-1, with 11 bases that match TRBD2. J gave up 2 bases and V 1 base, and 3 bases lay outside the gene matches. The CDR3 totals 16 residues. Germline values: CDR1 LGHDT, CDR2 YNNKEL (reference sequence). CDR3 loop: CASSQGIAGGQETQYF. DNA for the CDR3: TGTGCCAGCAGCCAAGGTATAGCGGGGGGGCAAGAGACCCAGTACTTC.

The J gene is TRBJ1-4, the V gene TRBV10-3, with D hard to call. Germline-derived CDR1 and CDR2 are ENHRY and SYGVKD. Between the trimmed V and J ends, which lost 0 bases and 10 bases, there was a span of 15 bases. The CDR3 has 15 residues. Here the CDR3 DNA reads TGTGCCATCAGTGAGTCGAGGGCCGAGACAATAAAACTGTTTTTT. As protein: CAISESRAETIKLFF.

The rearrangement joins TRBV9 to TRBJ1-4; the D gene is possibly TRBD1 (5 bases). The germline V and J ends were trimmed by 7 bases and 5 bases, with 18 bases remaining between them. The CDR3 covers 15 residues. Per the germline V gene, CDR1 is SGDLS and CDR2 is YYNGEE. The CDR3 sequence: CASATGRGQNEKLFF. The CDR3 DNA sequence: TGTGCCAGCGCCACTGGGAGGGGCCAAAATGAAAAACTGTTTTTT.

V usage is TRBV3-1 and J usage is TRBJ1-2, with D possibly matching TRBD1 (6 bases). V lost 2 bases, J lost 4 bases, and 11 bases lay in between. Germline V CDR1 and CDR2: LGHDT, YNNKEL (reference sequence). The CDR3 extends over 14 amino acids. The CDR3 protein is CASSQRQVSYGYTF. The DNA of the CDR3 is TGTGCCAGCAGCCAACGACAGGTCTCCTATGGCTACACCTTC.